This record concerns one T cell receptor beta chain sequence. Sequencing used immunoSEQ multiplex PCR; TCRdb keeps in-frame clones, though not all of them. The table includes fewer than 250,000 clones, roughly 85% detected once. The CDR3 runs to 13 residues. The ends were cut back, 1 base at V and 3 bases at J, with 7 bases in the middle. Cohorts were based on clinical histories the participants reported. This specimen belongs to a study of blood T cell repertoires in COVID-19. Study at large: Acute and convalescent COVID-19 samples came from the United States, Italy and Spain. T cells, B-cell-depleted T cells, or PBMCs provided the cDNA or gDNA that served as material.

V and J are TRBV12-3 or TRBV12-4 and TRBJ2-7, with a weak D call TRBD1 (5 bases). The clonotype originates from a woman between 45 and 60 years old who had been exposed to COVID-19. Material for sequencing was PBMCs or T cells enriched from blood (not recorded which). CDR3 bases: TGTGCCAGCAGTTTAGAGACAGTCTACGAGCAGTACTTC. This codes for CASSLETVYEQYF.